This T cell receptor beta chain comes out of a study of beta chain features in type 1 diabetes. About the study: The samples had approximately 100,000,000 sorted cells examined in all. Notes on the study in general: VDJ junctions from patients with type 1 diabetes contained fewer insertions and more deletions. There was a moderate but significant shortening of TCRB CDR3s in all four CD4+ subsets of Type 1 diabetes patients.

cDNA synthesis used the whole RNA isolate, giving expressed TCRB sequences. Method: immunoSEQ multiplex PCR; TCRdb's copy keeps in-frame clones and lacks some. The sample carries 15,000 or so clones, roughly 72% recorded once. About this clone: Its specificity is unknown.

Sorting based on CD45RO/CCR7/CD25/CD127/CD95/CD27 separated CD4+ naive, central memory, regulatory and stem cell-like memory cells. The CDR3 has 13 residues. CDR1 is MNHEY and CDR2 is SMNVEV in the germline V gene (reference sequence). With 6 bases clipped from V and 4 bases from J, the junction kept 6 bases outside the gene matches. Sequencing used stem cell memory CD4+ T cells from blood. This TCR came from a man aged 25-40 years with type 1 diabetes. The chain links TRBV27 to TRBJ2-7; TRBD1 matches 7 bases. The CDR3 protein is CASSSRDRYEQYF. CDR3 bases: TGTGCCAGCAGCTCCCGGGACAGATACGAGCAGTACTTC.